This T cell receptor beta chain was captured by sequencing in a study of cytomegalovirus exposure and HLA in healthy donors. Study information: A later analysis reported the 100 to 150 validation repertoires used the same platform as the approximately 670 first-cohort repertoires.

Study-level points and caveats: The study recorded about 160 TCR beta chains that were cytomegalovirus-associated. It was found in a later analysis that first-cohort TCR clusters tended to co-occur in the 130 or so validation repertoires.

Assay: immunoSEQ multiplex PCR; the TCRdb copy retains only in-frame clones and omits some. Of some 160,000 clones in the sample, 85% to 90% are singletons; the top ten hold 2.5% to 3%. To note about this clone: Its specificity is not known.

This CDR3 region has 15 residues. Germline loops: CDR1 SGHRS, CDR2 YFSETQ. V dropped 0 bases and J dropped 4; count of bases not matched to a gene: 4. The receptor comes from a man between 18 and 35 years old in good health and CMV-seronegative. Sequenced sample: PBMCs. The chain combines TRBV5-1 with TRBJ2-5; 9 positions agree with TRBD1. The CDR3 nucleotides are TGCGCCAGCAGCTTGGGGGACAGGGAGGGAGAGACCCAGTACTTC. Translated, it gives CASSLGDREGETQYF. The variable domain in full, with the rest retrieved from reference TRBV5-1 and TRBJ2-5, is KAGVTQTPRYLIKTRGQQVTLSCSPISGHRSVSWYQQTPGQGLQFLFEYFSETQRNKGNFPGRFSGRQFSNSRSEMNVSTLELGDSALYLCASSLGDREGETQYFGPGTRLLVL.